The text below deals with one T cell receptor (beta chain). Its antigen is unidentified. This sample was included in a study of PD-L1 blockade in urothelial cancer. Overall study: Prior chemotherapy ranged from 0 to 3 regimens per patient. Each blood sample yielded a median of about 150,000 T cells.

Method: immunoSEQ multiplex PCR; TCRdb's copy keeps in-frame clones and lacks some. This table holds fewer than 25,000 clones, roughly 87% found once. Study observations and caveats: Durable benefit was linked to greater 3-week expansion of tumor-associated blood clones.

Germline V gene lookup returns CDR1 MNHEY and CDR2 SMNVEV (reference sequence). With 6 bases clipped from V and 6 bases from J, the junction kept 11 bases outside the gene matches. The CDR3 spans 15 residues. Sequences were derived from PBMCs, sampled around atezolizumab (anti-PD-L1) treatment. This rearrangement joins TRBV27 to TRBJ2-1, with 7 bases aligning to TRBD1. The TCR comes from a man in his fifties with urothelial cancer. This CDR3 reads CASSNERDRPNEQFF. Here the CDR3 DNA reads TGTGCCAGCAGCAACGAAAGGGACAGACCCAATGAGCAGTTCTTC.